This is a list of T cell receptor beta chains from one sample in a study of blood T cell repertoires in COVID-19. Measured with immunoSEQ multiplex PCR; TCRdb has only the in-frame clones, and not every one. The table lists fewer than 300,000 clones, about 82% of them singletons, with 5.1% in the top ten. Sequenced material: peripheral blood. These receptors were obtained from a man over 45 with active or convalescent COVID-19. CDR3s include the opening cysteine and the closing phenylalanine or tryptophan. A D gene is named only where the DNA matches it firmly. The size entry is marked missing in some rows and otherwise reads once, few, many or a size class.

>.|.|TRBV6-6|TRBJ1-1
TGTGCCAGCAGTTACTCAGGACGGGGGGAAGCTTTCTTT
CASSYSGRGEAFF
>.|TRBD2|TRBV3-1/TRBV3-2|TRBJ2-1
TGTGCCACCCGAGCGGGAGGCGACAATGAGCAGTTCTTC
CATRAGGDNEQFF
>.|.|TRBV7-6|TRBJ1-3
TGTGCCAGCAGCGAACTCTCAGACACCCACTCTGGAAACACCATATATTTT
CASSELSDTHSGNTIYF
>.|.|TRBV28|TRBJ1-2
TGTGCCAGCAGTTTATGGAGGCAAAACTATGGCTACACCTTC
CASSLWRQNYGYTF
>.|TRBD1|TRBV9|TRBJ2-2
TGTGCCAGCAGCGTAGATCAGGGGGCCGGGGAGCTGTTTTTT
CASSVDQGAGELFF
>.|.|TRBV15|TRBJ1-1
TGTGCCACCAGCAGGGATCGACAGACGAACACTGAAGCTTTCTTT
CATSRDRQTNTEAFF
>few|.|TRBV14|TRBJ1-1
TGTGCCAGCAGCCAACACATGAACACTGAAGCTTTCTTT
CASSQHMNTEAFF
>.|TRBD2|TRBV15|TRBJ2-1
TGTGCCACCAGCCAGACTAGCGGGATGGGCAATGAGCAGTTCTTC
CATSQTSGMGNEQFF
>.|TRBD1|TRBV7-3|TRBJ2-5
TGTGCCAGCAGCCTAGGACAGGGGGGCCAAGAGACCCAGTACTTC
CASSLGQGGQETQYF
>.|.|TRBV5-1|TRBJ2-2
TGCGCCAGCAGCCAAGAGATCGGGGAGCTGTTTTTT
CASSQEIGELFF
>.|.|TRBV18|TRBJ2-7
TGTGCCAGCTCACCTCAGGGTTTTACCTACGAGCAGTACTTC
CASSPQGFTYEQYF
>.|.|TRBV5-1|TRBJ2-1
TGCGCCAGCAGCTACATCGCAGGGCTGTCCTACAATGAGCAGTTCTTC
CASSYIAGLSYNEQFF
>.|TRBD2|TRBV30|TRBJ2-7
TGTGCCTGGGACCCTTCGTGGAGGACGGGAGGGCCCGGCGAGCAGTACTTC
CAWDPSWRTGGPGEQYF
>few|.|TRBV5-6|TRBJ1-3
TGTGCCAGCAGCTATGACAGAGCCTCTGGAAACACCATATATTTT
CASSYDRASGNTIYF